The clone carrying this T cell receptor beta chain turned up a few times. The germline V gene encodes CDR1 MNHEY and CDR2 SMNVEV (reference sequence). The CDR3 is made up of 16 amino acids. J was trimmed by 2 bases and V by 3 bases; bases with no gene match: 2. The entry originates in a study of blood T cell repertoires in COVID-19. The table came from immunoSEQ multiplex PCR; TCRdb's copy has only in-frame clones and leaves some out. Among about 120,000 clones listed, 80% to 90% were seen once. The sample taken for sequencing was peripheral blood. The TCR originated in a woman aged 65 to 85 with acute or convalescent COVID-19. The chain employs TRBV27 and TRBJ1-6, with 9 bases lining up with TRBD1. The CDR3 loop is CASSFRDRAYNSPLHF. CDR3 nucleotide sequence: TGTGCCAGCAGTTTCCGGGACAGGGCCTATAATTCACCCCTCCACTTT.